This T cell receptor beta chain was sequenced for a study of shared T cell receptors in the human thymus. Clones were sequenced by immunoSEQ multiplex PCR, and TCRdb holds only the in-frame ones, with some missing. The table records hundreds of thousands of clones, approximately 88% of them present only once. The data were also submitted as part of a second study, on human thymus T cells. Per that paper: Healthy Finnish infants undergoing corrective surgery for congenital heart defects were the donors. The source of the thymus tissue was resections taken during corrective heart surgery. Thymic and blood repertoires seemed to favor certain V and J genes. Unrelated individuals had highly overlapping thymic repertoires, as reported in related research.

The clonotype was recovered from a boy younger than two with a congenital heart defect. Specimen: thymocytes.

CDR3 in DNA: TGCGCCAGCAGCAGCCCCGGGACAGGGAAAACATCCTACGAGCAGTACTTC. This gives the protein CASSSPGTGKTSYEQYF. V gene TRBV5-1 combines with J gene TRBJ2-7, with TRBD1 matching 9 bases. CDR1 is SGHRS, CDR2 YFSETQ, per germline. This CDR3 has 17 residues. V shed 4 bases, J shed 1 base, and the junction held 12 bases outside the gene matches.